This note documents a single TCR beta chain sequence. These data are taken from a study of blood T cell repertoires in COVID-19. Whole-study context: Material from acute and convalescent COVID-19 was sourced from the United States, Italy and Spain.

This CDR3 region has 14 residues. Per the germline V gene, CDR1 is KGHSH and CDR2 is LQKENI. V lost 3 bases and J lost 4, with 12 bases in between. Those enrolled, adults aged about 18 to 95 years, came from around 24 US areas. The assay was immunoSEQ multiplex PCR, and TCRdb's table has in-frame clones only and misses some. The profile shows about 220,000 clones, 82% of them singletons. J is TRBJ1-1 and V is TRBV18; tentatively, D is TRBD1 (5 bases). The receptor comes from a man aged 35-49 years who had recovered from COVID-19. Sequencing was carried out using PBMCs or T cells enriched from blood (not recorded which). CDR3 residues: CASSPLDSPTEAFF. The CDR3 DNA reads TGTGCCAGCTCACCTCTAGACAGCCCCACTGAAGCTTTCTTT. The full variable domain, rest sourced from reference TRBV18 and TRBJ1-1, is NAGVMQNPRHLVRRRGQEARLRCSPMKGHSHVYWYRQLPEEGLKFMVYLQKENIIDESGMPKERFSAEFPKEGPSILRIQQVVRGDSAAYFCASSPLDSPTEAFFGQGTRLTVV.